This T cell receptor beta chain was sequenced in a study of T-cell memory formation after mild COVID-19. Study-level information: Largely donor-specific sequence clusters came from a couple of donors.

Using constant-segment primers, 5'RACE produced TCR alpha and TCR beta cDNA libraries carrying sample barcodes and UMIs. One entry per CDR3 protein, called by TCRdb with MiXCR from the 5' RACE reads. This sample has fewer than 700,000 distinct CDR3 sequences, with around 17% found just once. Study findings and constraints: The study found balanced CD4/CD8 in clones contracting day 15 to 85 and a CD4+ lean in later expanders. Certain responding clones were present in pre-infection memory, suggesting participation of cross-reactive memory.

CDR3 length equals 15 residues. Trimming took off 5 bases at V and 7 bases at J, with 17 bases between the two ends. CDR1 MNHEY and CDR2 SVGEGT come from the germline V gene. This clonotype was picked up a small number of times. Its antigen remains unidentified. Material for sequencing was PBMCs or a T cell subset sorted from them (not recorded which). This sequence joins TRBV6-2 or TRBV6-3 and TRBJ2-2, with a tentative D call TRBD2 (6 bases). The clonotype comes from an adult woman who had mild COVID-19 (a few samples of this study predate the infection). Cell type and time point are not known. Here the CDR3 DNA reads TGTGCCAGCAGTCACCTTGGAGGGCGGGACGGGGAGCTGTTTTTT. It yields the protein CASSHLGGRDGELFF.